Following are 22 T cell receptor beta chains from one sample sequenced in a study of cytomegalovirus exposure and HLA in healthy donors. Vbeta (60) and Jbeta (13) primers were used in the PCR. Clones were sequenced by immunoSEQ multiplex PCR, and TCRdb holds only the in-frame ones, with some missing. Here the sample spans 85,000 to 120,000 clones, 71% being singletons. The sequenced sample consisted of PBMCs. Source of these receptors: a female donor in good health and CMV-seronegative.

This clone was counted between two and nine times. The CDR3 coding sequence is TGTGCCTGGAGTGTAATTCAGGTAATGAACACTGAAGCTTTCTTT. This encodes CAWSVIQVMNTEAFF. The chain employs TRBV30 and TRBJ1-1; D uncertain. V lost 0 bases and J 0 bases, leaving 11 bases between the germline ends. The CDR3 runs to 15 residues. Germline lookup yields CDR1 GTSNPN and CDR2 SVGIG (reference sequence).

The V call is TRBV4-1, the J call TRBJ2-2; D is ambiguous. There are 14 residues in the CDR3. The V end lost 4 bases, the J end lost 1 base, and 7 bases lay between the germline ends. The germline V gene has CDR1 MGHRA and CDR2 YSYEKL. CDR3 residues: CASSRQENTGELFF. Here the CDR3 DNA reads TGCGCCAGCAGCCGGCAGGAGAACACCGGGGAGCTGTTTTTT.

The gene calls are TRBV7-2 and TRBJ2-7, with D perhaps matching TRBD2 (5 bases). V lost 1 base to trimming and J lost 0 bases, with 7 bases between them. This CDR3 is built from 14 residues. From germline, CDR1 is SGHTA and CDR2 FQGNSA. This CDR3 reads CASSLGTFSYEQYF. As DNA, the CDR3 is TGTGCCAGCAGCTTAGGGACTTTCTCCTACGAGCAGTACTTC.

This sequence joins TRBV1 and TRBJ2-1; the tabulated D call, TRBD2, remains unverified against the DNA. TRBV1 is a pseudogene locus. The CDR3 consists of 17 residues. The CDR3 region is CTSSQPAEREGRNEQFF. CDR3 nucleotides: TGCACCAGCAGCCAACCAGCGGAGCGGGAGGGCCGAAATGAGCAGTTCTTC.

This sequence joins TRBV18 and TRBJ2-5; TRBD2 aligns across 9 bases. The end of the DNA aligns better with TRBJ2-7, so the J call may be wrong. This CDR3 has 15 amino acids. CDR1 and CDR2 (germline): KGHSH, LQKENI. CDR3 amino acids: CASSPPLAGYYEQYF. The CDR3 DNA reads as TGTGCCAGCTCACCACCCCTAGCGGGATACTACGAGCAGTACTTC.

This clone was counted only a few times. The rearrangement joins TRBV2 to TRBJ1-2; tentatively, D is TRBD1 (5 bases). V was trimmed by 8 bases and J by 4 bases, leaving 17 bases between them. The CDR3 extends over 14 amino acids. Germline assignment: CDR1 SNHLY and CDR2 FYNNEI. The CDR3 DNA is TGTGCCAGCGGGGGGATGGGGATGTCCTATGGCTACACCTTC. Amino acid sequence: CASGGMGMSYGYTF.

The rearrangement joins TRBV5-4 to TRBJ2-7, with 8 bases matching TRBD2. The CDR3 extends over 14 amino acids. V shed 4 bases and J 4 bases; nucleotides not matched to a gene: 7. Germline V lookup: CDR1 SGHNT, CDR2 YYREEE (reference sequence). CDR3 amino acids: CASSPGLARYEQYF. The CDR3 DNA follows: TGTGCCAGCAGCCCCGGACTAGCCAGGTACGAGCAGTACTTC.

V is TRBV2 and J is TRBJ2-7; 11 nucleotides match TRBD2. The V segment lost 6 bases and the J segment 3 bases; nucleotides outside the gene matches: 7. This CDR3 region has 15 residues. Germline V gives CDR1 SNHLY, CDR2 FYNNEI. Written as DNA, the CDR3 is TGTGCCAGCAGGATTGGACTAGCGGGTATCTACGAGCAGTACTTC. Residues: CASRIGLAGIYEQYF.

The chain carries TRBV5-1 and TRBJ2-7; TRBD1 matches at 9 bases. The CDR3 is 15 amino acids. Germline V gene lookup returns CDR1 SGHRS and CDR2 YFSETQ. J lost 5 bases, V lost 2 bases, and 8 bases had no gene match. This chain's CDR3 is CASSLSGTGTNEQYF. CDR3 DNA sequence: TGCGCCAGCAGCTTATCCGGGACAGGGACCAACGAGCAGTACTTC.

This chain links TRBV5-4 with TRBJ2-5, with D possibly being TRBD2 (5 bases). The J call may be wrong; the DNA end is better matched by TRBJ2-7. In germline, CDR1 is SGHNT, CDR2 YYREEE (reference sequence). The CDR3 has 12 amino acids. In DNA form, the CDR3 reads TGTGCCAGCAGCTTTGGAGGCTACGAGCAGTACTTC. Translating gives CASSFGGYEQYF.

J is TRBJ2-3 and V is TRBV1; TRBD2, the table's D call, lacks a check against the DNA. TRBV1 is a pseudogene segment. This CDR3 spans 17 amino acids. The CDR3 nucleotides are TGCACCAGCAGCCAAGCGGTGACTAGGACTTACACAGATACGCAGTATTTT. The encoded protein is CTSSQAVTRTYTDTQYF.

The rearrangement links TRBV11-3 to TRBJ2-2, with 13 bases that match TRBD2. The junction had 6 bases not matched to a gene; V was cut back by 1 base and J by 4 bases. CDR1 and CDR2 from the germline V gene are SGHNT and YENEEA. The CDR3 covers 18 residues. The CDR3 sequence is CASSLGGLAGQFTGELFF. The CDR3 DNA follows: TGTGCCAGCAGCTTAGGGGGACTAGCGGGACAGTTCACCGGGGAGCTGTTTTTT.

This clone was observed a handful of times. This CDR3 reads CASSLGGWASMDEQFF. CDR3 in DNA: TGTGCCAGCAGCTTGGGGGGTTGGGCTTCCATGGATGAGCAGTTCTTC. The rearrangement joins TRBV7-9 to TRBJ2-1; D possibly corresponds to TRBD2 (6 bases). CDR1 is SEHNR, CDR2 FQNEAQ, per germline (reference sequence). V gave up 3 bases and J gave up 8 bases, with 20 bases separating them. The CDR3 spans 16 residues.

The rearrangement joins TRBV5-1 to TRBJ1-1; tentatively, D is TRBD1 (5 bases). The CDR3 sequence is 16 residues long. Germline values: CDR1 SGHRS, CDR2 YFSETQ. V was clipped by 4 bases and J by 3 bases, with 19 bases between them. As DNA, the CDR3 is TGCGCCAGCAGCATCCGACAACACCAAGGGGACACTGAAGCTTTCTTT. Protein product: CASSIRQHQGDTEAFF.

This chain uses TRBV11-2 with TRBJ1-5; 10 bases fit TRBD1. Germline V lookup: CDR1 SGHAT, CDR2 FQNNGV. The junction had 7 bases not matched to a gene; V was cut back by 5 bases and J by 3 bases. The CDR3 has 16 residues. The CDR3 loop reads CASSRGTGDPNQPQHF. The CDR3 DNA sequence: TGTGCCAGCAGCCGGGGGACAGGGGACCCCAATCAGCCCCAGCATTTT.

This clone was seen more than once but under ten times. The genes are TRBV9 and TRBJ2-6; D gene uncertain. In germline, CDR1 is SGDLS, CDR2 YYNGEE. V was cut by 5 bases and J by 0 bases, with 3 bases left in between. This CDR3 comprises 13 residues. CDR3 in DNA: TGTGCCAGCAGTAACTCTGGGGCCAACGTCCTGACTTTC. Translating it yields CASSNSGANVLTF.

CDR3 loop: CASSPAGVDNEQFF. CDR3 sequence (DNA): TGTGCCAGCAGCCCGGCGGGAGTGGACAATGAGCAGTTCTTC. The chain employs TRBV7-3 and TRBJ2-1; 7 positions match TRBD2. The CDR3 length is 14 residues. Germline V gene sequence: CDR1 SGHTA, CDR2 FQGTGA. V lost 5 bases to trimming and J lost 5 bases; unmatched junction nucleotides: 6.

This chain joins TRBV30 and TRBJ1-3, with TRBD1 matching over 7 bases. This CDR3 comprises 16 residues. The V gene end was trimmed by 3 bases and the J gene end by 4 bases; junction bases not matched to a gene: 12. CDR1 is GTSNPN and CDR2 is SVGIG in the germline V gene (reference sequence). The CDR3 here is CAWRAPTGMTGNTIYF. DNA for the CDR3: TGTGCCTGGAGGGCCCCGACAGGGATGACGGGAAACACCATATATTTT.

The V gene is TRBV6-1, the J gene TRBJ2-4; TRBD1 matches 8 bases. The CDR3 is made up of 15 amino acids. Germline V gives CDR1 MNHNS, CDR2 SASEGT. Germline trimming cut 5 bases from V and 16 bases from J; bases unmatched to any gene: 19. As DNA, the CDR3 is TGTGCCAGCAGTACCTCCCTGGGCCCGACAGGGGAAGGATACTTC. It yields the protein CASSTSLGPTGEGYF.

DNA for the CDR3: TGCGCCAGCAGCTCCCAGGGGGATGAGCAGTTCTTC. Its translation is CASSSQGDEQFF. The rearrangement uses TRBV5-1 and TRBJ2-1; 7 bases map to TRBD1. V lost 3 bases, J lost 8 bases, and 2 bases stayed unmatched. Germline V gene data show CDR1 as SGHRS and CDR2 as YFSETQ. The CDR3 is 12 residues long.

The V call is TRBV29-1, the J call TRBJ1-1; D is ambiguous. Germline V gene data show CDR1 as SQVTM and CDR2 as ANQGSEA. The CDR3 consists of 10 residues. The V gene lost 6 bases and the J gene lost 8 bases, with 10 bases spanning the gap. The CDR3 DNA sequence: TGCAGCGTGAGACAATTCGAAGCTTTCTTT. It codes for CSVRQFEAFF. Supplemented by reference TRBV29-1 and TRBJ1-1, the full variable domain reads SAVISQKPSRDICQRGTSLTIQCQVDSQVTMMFWYRQQPGQSLTLIATANQGSEATYESGFVIDKFPISRPNLTFSTLTVSNMSPEDSSIYLCSVRQFEAFFGQGTRLTVV.

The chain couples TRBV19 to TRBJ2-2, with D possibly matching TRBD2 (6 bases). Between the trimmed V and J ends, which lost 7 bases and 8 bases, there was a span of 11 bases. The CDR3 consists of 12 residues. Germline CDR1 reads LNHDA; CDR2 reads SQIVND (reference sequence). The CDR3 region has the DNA TGTGCCAGTACGGGGGTCTTAGGGGAGCTGTTTTTT. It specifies CASTGVLGELFF.